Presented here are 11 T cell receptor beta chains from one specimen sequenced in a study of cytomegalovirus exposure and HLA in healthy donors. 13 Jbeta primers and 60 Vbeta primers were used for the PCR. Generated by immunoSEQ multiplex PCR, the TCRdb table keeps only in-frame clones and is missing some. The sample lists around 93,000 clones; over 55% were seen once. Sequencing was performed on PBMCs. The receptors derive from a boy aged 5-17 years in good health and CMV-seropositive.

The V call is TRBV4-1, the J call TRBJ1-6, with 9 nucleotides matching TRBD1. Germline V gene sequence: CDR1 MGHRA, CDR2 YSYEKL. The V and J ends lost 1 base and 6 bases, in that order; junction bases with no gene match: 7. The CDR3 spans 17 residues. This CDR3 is CASSQGPTGGGNSPLHF. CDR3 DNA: TGCGCCAGCAGCCAAGGGCCCACAGGGGGCGGTAATTCACCCCTCCACTTT.

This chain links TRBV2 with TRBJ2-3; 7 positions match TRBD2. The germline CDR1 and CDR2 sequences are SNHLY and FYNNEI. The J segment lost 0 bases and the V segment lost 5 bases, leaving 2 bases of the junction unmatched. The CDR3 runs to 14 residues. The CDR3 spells CASSRAGSTDTQYF. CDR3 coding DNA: TGTGCCAGCAGTCGAGCGGGGAGCACAGATACGCAGTATTTT.

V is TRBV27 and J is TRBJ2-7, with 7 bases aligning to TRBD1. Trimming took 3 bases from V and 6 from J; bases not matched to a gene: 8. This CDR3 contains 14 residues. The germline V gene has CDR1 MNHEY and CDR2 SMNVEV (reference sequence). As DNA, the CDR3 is TGTGCCAGCAGTTTTACGACAGGGTTGGGCGAGCAGTACTTC. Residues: CASSFTTGLGEQYF.

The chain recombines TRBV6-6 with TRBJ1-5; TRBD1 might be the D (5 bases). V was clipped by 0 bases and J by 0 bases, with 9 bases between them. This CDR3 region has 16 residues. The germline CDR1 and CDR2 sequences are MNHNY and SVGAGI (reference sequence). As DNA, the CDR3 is TGTGCCAGCAGTTACTCGATTGGGGCTAGCAATCAGCCCCAGCATTTT. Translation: CASSYSIGASNQPQHF.

In nucleotides, the CDR3 is TGTGCCAGCAGAGAGGAAGGGGGCAGGGTCGACGAGCAGTACTTC. As protein: CASREEGGRVDEQYF. V and J are TRBV5-6 and TRBJ2-7, with TRBD1 matching 7 bases. Germline V gives CDR1 SGHDT, CDR2 YYEEEE. With V trimmed by 5 bases and J by 5 bases, 13 bases remained unmatched. This CDR3 has 15 residues.

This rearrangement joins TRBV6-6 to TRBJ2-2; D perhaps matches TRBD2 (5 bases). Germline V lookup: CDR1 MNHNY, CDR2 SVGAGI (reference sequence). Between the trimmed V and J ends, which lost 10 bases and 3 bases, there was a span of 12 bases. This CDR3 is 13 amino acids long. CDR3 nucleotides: TGTGCCATCAAACGGGGAGACACCGGGGAGCTGTTTTTT. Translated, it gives CAIKRGDTGELFF.

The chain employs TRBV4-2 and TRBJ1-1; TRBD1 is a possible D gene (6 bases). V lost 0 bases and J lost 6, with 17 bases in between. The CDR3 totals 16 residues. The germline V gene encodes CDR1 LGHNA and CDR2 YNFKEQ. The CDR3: CASSQDFRGAGSEAFF. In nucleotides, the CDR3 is TGTGCCAGCAGCCAAGATTTTCGGGGGGCGGGATCTGAAGCTTTCTTT.

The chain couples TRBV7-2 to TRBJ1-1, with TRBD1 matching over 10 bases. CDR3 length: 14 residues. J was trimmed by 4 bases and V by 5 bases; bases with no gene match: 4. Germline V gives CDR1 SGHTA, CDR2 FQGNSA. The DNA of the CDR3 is TGTGCCAGCAGCCTAAGACAGGGGGCCACTGAAGCTTTCTTT. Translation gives CASSLRQGATEAFF.

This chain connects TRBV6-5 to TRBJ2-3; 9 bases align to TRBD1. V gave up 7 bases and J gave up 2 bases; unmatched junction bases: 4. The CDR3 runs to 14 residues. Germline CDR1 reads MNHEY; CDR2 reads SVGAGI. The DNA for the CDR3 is TGTGCCAGCACCCGGACAGGGGCCACAGATACGCAGTATTTT. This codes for CASTRTGATDTQYF.

The CDR3 reads CASSYGDRGNEQYF. The CDR3 DNA follows: TGTGCCAGCAGTTACGGGGACAGGGGAAACGAGCAGTACTTC. The chain couples TRBV6-5 to TRBJ2-7; 10 bases are a match to TRBD1. Losses at the gene ends were 2 bases for V and 5 bases for J; bases not matched to a gene: 3. CDR1 and CDR2 (germline): MNHEY, SVGAGI. The CDR3 spans 14 residues.

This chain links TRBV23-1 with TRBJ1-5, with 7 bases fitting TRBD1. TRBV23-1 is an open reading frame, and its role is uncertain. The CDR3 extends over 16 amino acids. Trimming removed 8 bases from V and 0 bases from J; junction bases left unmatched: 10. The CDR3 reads CASSLRDSYSNQPQHF. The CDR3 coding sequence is TGCGCCAGCTCTCTCCGGGACAGTTATAGCAATCAGCCCCAGCATTTT.